This paragraph covers one TCR beta chain sequence. Its antigen is unknown. Cultured CD4+ T cell DNA underwent sequencing with the Oncomine TCR Beta short-read assay. MiXCR was run by TCRdb on the PCR reads, yielding one entry per CDR3 protein. This table holds over 10,000 distinct CDR3 sequences, around two fifths found once. The CDR3 is 12 amino acids. V dropped 4 bases and J dropped 13 bases, with 17 bases sitting between them. Germline values: CDR1 SGHRS, CDR2 YFSETQ. Treatment noted: roughly 11-day PBMC culture with coronavirus spike peptide pools or control peptides (ViraFEST assay). This entry comes from a study of vaccination and CD4 T cells after COVID-19. Background on the study: The authors used overlapping spike peptides from SARS-CoV-2, HCoV-NL63, HCoV-OC43 and HCoV-229E to stimulate cells.

This chain uses TRBV5-1 with TRBJ1-2; the D is unclear. Sequenced sample: CD4+ T cells from blood, cultured in vitro. The source of this sequence is a human donor who had recovered from COVID-19. CDR3 loop: CASSPRNTPVTF. In DNA, the CDR3 is TGCGCCAGCAGCCCCCGGAACACCCCAGTCACCTTC.